This T cell receptor (beta chain) emerged from a study of blood T cell repertoires in COVID-19. Background on the study: Italy, Spain and the United States were the sources of the convalescent and acute COVID-19 samples. From T cells, B-cell-depleted T cells, or PBMCs came the material, which was cDNA or gDNA.

Original data processing: Estimated nucleated cell counts came from reference gene primer amplification. The protocol was immunoSEQ multiplex PCR, while the TCRdb copy is restricted to in-frame clones and leaves out a portion. For V, J and clone size, that table is used; D and trimming come from the DNA. The sample has more than 20,000 clones, about 91% seen once. V lost 3 bases and J 9 bases, leaving 13 bases between the germline ends. There are 13 residues in the CDR3. Germline V gene data show CDR1 as SGHRS and CDR2 as YFSETQ. The chain combines TRBV5-1 with TRBJ2-1; tentatively, D is TRBD2 (6 bases). This sequence originates from a human donor in a cohort sampled during active COVID-19. Material for sequencing was peripheral blood. The CDR3 nucleotides read TGCGCCAGCAGCTCGCGGGGAGGTCTTGAGCAGTTCTTC. It specifies CASSSRGGLEQFF.